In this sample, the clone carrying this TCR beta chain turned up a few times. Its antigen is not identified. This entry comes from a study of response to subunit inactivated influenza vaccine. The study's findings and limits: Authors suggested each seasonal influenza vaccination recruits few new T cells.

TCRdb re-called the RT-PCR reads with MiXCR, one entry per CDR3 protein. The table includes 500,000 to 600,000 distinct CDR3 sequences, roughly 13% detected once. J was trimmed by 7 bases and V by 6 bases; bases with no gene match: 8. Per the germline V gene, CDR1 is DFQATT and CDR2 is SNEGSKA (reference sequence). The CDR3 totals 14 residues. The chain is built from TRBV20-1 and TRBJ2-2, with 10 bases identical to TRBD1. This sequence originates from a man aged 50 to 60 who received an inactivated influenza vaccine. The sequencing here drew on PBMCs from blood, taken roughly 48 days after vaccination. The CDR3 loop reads CSARDRGSIGELFF. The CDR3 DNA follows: TGCAGTGCACGGGACAGGGGTTCGATCGGGGAGCTGTTTTTT.